These 21 T cell receptor beta chains were all obtained from the same sample, sequenced in a study of T cells in localized non-small cell lung cancer. TCRdb's table, derived via immunoSEQ multiplex PCR, lists solely in-frame clones and lacks some. Of around 2,600 clones listed, about 40% were seen once; the top ten hold 10% to 13%. The specimen was lung tumor tissue, collected before any cancer treatment. The receptors shown here come from a male donor at least 60 years old with stage II squamous cell lung carcinoma.

The V gene is TRBV9, the J gene TRBJ2-2; D is ambiguous. This CDR3 has 15 residues. The ends were cut back, 4 bases at V and 0 bases at J, with 10 bases in the middle. The germline V gene has CDR1 SGDLS and CDR2 YYNGEE. CDR3 DNA: TGTGCCAGCAGCCCCCGAACAGCGAACACCGGGGAGCTGTTTTTT. Amino acid sequence: CASSPRTANTGELFF. Together with reference TRBV9 and TRBJ2-2, the CDR3 gives the full variable domain: DSGVTQTPKHLITATGQRVTLRCSPRSGDLSVYWYQQSLDQGLQFLIQYYNGEERAKGNILERFSAQQFPDLHSELNLSSLELGDSALYFCASSPRTANTGELFFGEGSRLTVL.

This clone was seen more than once but under ten times. This sequence joins TRBV6-8 and TRBJ1-1; D is unresolved. V was cut by 2 bases and J by 0 bases, with 1 base left in between. Germline V gene sequence: CDR1 MNHGY, CDR2 SAAAGT. This CDR3 has 12 amino acids. CDR3 region: CASSYMNTEAFF. Written as DNA, the CDR3 is TGTGCCAGCAGTTACATGAACACTGAAGCTTTCTTT.

Judged by abundance, this clone is large. The chain is built from TRBV11-3 and TRBJ2-2; no clear D. The CDR3 has 14 residues. Germline V gives CDR1 SGHNT, CDR2 YENEEA. Trimming left V 5 bases short and J 1 base short, with 8 bases between. The CDR3: CASSLRQNTGELFF. CDR3 sequence (DNA): TGTGCCAGCAGCCTTCGACAGAACACCGGGGAGCTGTTTTTT.

This clone was seen a few times. V and J are TRBV6-8 and TRBJ2-5; 11 bases line up with TRBD2. The length of the CDR3 is 18 residues. V was clipped by 1 base and J by 3 bases; unmatched bases: 10. Per the germline V gene, CDR1 is MNHGY and CDR2 is SAAAGT. In DNA, the CDR3 is TGTGCCAGCAGTTACTTGGCTAGCGGGAGGCCAGGGGAAGAGACCCAGTACTTC. Amino acid sequence: CASSYLASGRPGEETQYF.

This clone was observed a handful of times. This chain uses TRBV1 with TRBJ2-7; the table calls TRBD2, which could not be checked here. TRBV1 is flagged as a pseudogene. The CDR3 runs 14 residues. The CDR3 nucleotides read TGCGCCAGCAGCCAACGACTTTCCTCATACGAGCAGTACTTC. Translating gives CASSQRLSSYEQYF.

Judged by abundance, this clone is medium-sized (0.01 to 0.1%). V is TRBV5-8 and J is TRBJ1-1; D is possibly TRBD1 (6 bases). V was cut by 3 bases and J by 4 bases, with 10 bases left in between. The CDR3 runs 13 residues. The germline V gene encodes CDR1 SGHTS and CDR2 YDEGEE. CDR3 sequence (DNA): TGTGCCAGCAGCTCACAGGGAGGCACTGAAGCTTTCTTT. This codes for CASSSQGGTEAFF. Variable domain in full (rest from reference TRBV5-8 and TRBJ1-1): EAGVTQSPTHLIKTRGQQATLRCSPISGHTSVYWYQQALGLGLQFLLWYDEGEERNRGNFPPRFSGRQFPNYSSELNVNALELEDSALYLCASSSQGGTEAFFGQGTRLTVV.

The sample holds a few counts of this clone. The chain uses TRBV7-1 and TRBJ1-1; D is unresolved. TRBV7-1 counts as an open reading frame of uncertain function. This CDR3 spans 13 amino acids. V lost 6 bases and J 0 bases, leaving 8 bases between the germline ends. As DNA, the CDR3 is TGTGCCAGCAGTTTAATGGTGAACACTGAAGCTTTCTTT. Protein sequence: CASSLMVNTEAFF.

This clone has only a few counts. This rearrangement joins TRBV4-1 to TRBJ1-5; a possible D gene is TRBD1 (6 bases). This CDR3 spans 16 amino acids. Germline V gene data show CDR1 as MGHRA and CDR2 as YSYEKL. V lost 2 bases and J 7 bases, leaving 18 bases between the germline ends. CDR3 amino acids: CASSQMMGAQTQPQHF. The CDR3, as DNA: TGCGCCAGCAGCCAAATGATGGGGGCGCAGACCCAGCCCCAGCATTTT.

This clone is deemed medium-sized. The V gene is TRBV6-8, the J gene TRBJ2-7; maybe TRBD2 (6 bases). CDR1 is MNHGY and CDR2 is SAAAGT in the germline V gene. V lost 6 bases and J 3 bases, leaving 18 bases between the germline ends. The CDR3 covers 15 residues. The CDR3 region is CASSPGPLRGYEQYF. The CDR3 nucleotides read TGTGCCAGCAGCCCAGGGCCTTTGCGGGGCTACGAGCAGTACTTC.

The genes are TRBV19 and TRBJ1-5, with D tentatively TRBD1 (6 bases). The CDR3 length is 15 residues. With 4 bases removed from V and 3 bases from J, the gap between germline ends came to 13 bases. Germline V gene lookup returns CDR1 LNHDA and CDR2 SQIVND (reference sequence). CDR3 in amino acids: CASSTRGKDNQPQHF. The CDR3 coding sequence is TGTGCCAGTAGTACCAGGGGTAAGGACAATCAGCCCCAGCATTTT.

In its sample, this clone was seen a few times. The chain recombines TRBV29-1 with TRBJ2-7, with 13 bases matching TRBD2. Germline loops: CDR1 SQVTM, CDR2 ANQGSEA. The V gene end was trimmed by 0 bases and the J gene end by 6 bases; junction bases not matched to a gene: 5. The CDR3 is 15 amino acids. CDR3 nucleotide sequence: TGCAGCGTTGAAGAACTAGCGGGAGGGATGGGCGAGCAGTACTTC. It translates to CSVEELAGGMGEQYF.

The V gene is TRBV28, the J gene TRBJ1-1; D remains ambiguous. Trimming removed 4 bases at V and 10 bases at J, with 13 bases between. The germline V gene has CDR1 MDHEN and CDR2 SYDVKM. CDR3 length: 12 amino acids. In DNA, the CDR3 is TGTGCCAGCAGTTCCTTGAGGGATGGAGCTTTCTTT. It translates to CASSSLRDGAFF.

The chain joins TRBV30 to TRBJ1-3; no reliable D call. CDR3 length equals 12 residues. Germline V CDR1 and CDR2: GTSNPN, SVGIG (reference sequence). Deletions cut 5 bases from V and 1 base from J, with 6 bases between. In nucleotides, the CDR3 is TGTGCCTGGGGTGAATCTGGAAACACCATATATTTT. Amino acids: CAWGESGNTIYF.

This clone has more than one count but fewer than ten. This chain links TRBV10-2 with TRBJ1-6; 9 positions agree with TRBD1. The CDR3 spans 16 residues. Germline CDR1 reads WSHSY; CDR2 reads SAAADI. J was trimmed by 0 bases and V by 7 bases; bases with no gene match: 4. CDR3 region: CASTGQGSSYNSPLHF. CDR3 DNA: TGCGCCAGCACCGGACAGGGGAGCTCCTATAATTCACCCCTCCACTTT.

The chain uses TRBV14 and TRBJ2-1; 7 bases line up with TRBD2. Trimming at V came to 2 bases and at J to 2 bases, leaving 9 bases not matched to a gene. The CDR3 length is 17 residues. Germline CDR1 and CDR2: SGHDN and FVKESK. The CDR3 DNA follows: TGTGCCAGCAGCCAATTCGGCGGGGGTGGGACCTACAATGAGCAGTTCTTC. Residues: CASSQFGGGGTYNEQFF.

J is TRBJ1-2 and V is TRBV19, with D tentatively TRBD1 (5 bases). CDR1 and CDR2 (germline): LNHDA, SQIVND (reference sequence). The CDR3 is 15 amino acids. Trimming pared 7 bases from V and 4 bases from J, leaving 19 bases between. The CDR3 here is CASKAVLAGTYGYTF. CDR3 nucleotide sequence: TGTGCCAGTAAGGCAGTCCTAGCCGGGACCTATGGCTACACCTTC. Together with reference TRBV19 and TRBJ1-2, the CDR3 gives the full variable domain: DGGITQSPKYLFRKEGQNVTLSCEQNLNHDAMYWYRQDPGQGLRLIYYSQIVNDFQKGDIAEGYSVSREKKESFPLTVTSAQKNPTAFYLCASKAVLAGTYGYTFGSGTRLTVV.

This chain links TRBV28 with TRBJ2-3, with D perhaps matching TRBD2 (6 bases). The germline V gene has CDR1 MDHEN and CDR2 SYDVKM. This CDR3 has 17 amino acids. Between the trimmed V and J ends, which lost 6 bases and 4 bases, there was a span of 23 bases. The CDR3 region has the DNA TGTGCCAGCAGCCCCCGGGCGGGGACTCCCAGGGCAGATACGCAGTATTTT. Its translation is CASSPRAGTPRADTQYF. Full variable domain (missing parts from reference TRBV28 and TRBJ2-3): DVKVTQSSRYLVKRTGEKVFLECVQDMDHENMFWYRQDPGLGLRLIYFSYDVKMKEKGDIPEGYSVSREKKERFSLILESASTNQTSMYLCASSPRAGTPRADTQYFGPGTRLTVL.

The V and J genes are TRBV19 and TRBJ1-1; D is perhaps TRBD1 (5 bases). This CDR3 comprises 16 residues. V shed 6 bases and J shed 0 bases, with 17 bases lying between them. Germline lookup yields CDR1 LNHDA and CDR2 SQIVND (reference sequence). The CDR3: CASSPPRQGVNTEAFF. The DNA for the CDR3 is TGTGCCAGTAGCCCTCCCCGGCAGGGAGTGAACACTGAAGCTTTCTTT.

The rearrangement links TRBV15 to TRBJ2-2; 7 bases match TRBD2. The V gene end was trimmed by 3 bases and the J gene end by 9 bases; junction bases not matched to a gene: 16. Germline lookup yields CDR1 LNHNV and CDR2 YYDKDF (reference sequence). CDR3 length: 17 residues. The CDR3 loop reads CATSRPLAGRASRELFF. The CDR3 bases are TGTGCCACCAGCAGGCCCCTAGCAGGGAGGGCGAGCAGGGAGCTGTTTTTT.

About this clone: A clone one base away is much larger, so this may be a read error. This sequence joins TRBV1 and TRBJ2-5; TRBD2 is the table's D call and was not checked against the DNA. TRBV1 is described as a pseudogene. The CDR3 runs 15 residues. CDR3: CASSHLPSPRETQYF. The CDR3 coding sequence is TGCGCCAGCAGCCACCTCCCGAGCCCAAGAGAGACCCAGTACTTC.

V usage is TRBV28 and J usage is TRBJ2-3; D gene unclear. This CDR3 contains 14 residues. Germline V lookup: CDR1 MDHEN, CDR2 SYDVKM. V lost 5 bases and J 0 bases, leaving 9 bases between the germline ends. The CDR3 reads CASSLGKSTDTQYF. CDR3 in DNA: TGTGCCAGCAGTCTAGGTAAAAGCACAGATACGCAGTATTTT.